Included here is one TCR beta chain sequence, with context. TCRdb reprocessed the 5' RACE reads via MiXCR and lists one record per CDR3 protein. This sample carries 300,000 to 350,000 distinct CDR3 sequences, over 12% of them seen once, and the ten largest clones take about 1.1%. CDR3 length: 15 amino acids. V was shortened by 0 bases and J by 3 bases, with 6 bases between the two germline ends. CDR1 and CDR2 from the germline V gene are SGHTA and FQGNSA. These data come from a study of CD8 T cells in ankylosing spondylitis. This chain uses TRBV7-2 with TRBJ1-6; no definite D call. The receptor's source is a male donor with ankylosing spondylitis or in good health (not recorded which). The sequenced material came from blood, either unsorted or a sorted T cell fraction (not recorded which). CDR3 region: CASSLAGLYNSPLHF. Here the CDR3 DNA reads TGTGCCAGCAGCTTAGCTGGCCTCTATAATTCACCCCTCCACTTT.